One sample yielded the 25 T cell receptor beta chains listed below, sequenced in a study of T cell responses to AZD1222 COVID-19 vaccine. Sequenced by immunoSEQ multiplex PCR; TCRdb stores in-frame clones only, minus some. Among roughly 150,000 clones listed, roughly 88% were seen once. The input for sequencing was peripheral blood, taken on day 0 of AZD1222 vaccination. These receptors were collected from an adult in good health.

This clone was recorded only once. This sequence joins TRBV30 and TRBJ2-7; 8 bases map to TRBD1. Germline-derived CDR1 and CDR2 are GTSNPN and SVGIG (reference sequence). V dropped 5 bases and J dropped 5; count of bases not matched to a gene: 11. There are 14 residues in the CDR3. The CDR3 spells CAWASEDRAHEQYF. For the CDR3, the DNA is TGTGCCTGGGCCTCCGAGGACAGGGCCCACGAGCAGTACTTC.

The V call is TRBV20-1, the J call TRBJ1-4, with D tentatively TRBD1 (5 bases). Germline-derived CDR1 and CDR2 are DFQATT and SNEGSKA (reference sequence). Deletions cut 6 bases from V and 6 bases from J, with 14 bases between. The CDR3 loop spans 13 amino acids. This CDR3 reads CSASGGFDEKLFF. CDR3 coding DNA: TGCAGTGCAAGTGGGGGGTTCGATGAAAAACTGTTTTTT.

This rearrangement joins TRBV11-3 to TRBJ2-3; 9 bases are a match to TRBD2. CDR1 is SGHNT, CDR2 YENEEA, per germline. This CDR3 region has 16 residues. V was pared by 4 bases and J by 2 bases, with 7 bases of the junction left unmatched. The CDR3 sequence: CASSSGLATFTDTQYF. In nucleotides, the CDR3 is TGTGCCAGCAGCTCCGGACTAGCGACTTTCACAGATACGCAGTATTTT. The variable domain in full, with the rest retrieved from reference TRBV11-3 and TRBJ2-3, is EAGVVQSPRYKIIEKKQPVAFWCNPISGHNTLYWYLQNLGQGPELLIRYENEEAVDDSQLPKDRFSAERLKGVDSTLKIQPAELGDSAVYLCASSSGLATFTDTQYFGPGTRLTVL.

The chain links TRBV5-1 to TRBJ2-2; a weak D match, TRBD2 (6 bases). From germline, CDR1 is SGHRS and CDR2 YFSETQ. V lost 5 bases and J lost 6, with 11 bases in between. The CDR3 spans 13 residues. In nucleotides, the CDR3 is TGCGCCAGCAGTTCCGCGGGGCCCGGGGAGCTGTTTTTT. Amino acid sequence: CASSSAGPGELFF.

The chain employs TRBV5-4 and TRBJ2-7; D is possibly TRBD1 (6 bases). The CDR3 is made up of 13 amino acids. Germline assignment: CDR1 SGHNT and CDR2 YYREEE (reference sequence). With 4 bases removed from V and 3 bases from J, the gap between germline ends came to 11 bases. The CDR3 region is CASSQGPSYEQYF. The CDR3 DNA reads TGTGCCAGCAGCCAGGGGCCTAGCTACGAGCAGTACTTC.

V and J are TRBV7-9 and TRBJ2-1, with D maybe TRBD1 (6 bases). CDR3 length equals 14 residues. The germline V and J ends were trimmed by 4 bases and 3 bases, with 10 bases remaining between them. The germline V gene has CDR1 SEHNR and CDR2 FQNEAQ (reference sequence). The CDR3 loop is CASSSGTSYNEQFF. The DNA of the CDR3 is TGTGCCAGCAGCTCTGGGACAAGCTACAATGAGCAGTTCTTC.

V usage is TRBV21-1 and J usage is TRBJ2-1; TRBD2, the D gene given by the table, was not confirmed from the DNA. TRBV21-1 is a pseudogene locus. The CDR3 loop spans 16 amino acids. In DNA form, the CDR3 reads TGTGCCACCCCCCCTGAAAGCGGGGAGGACAACAATGAGCAGTTCTTC. Its protein product is CATPPESGEDNNEQFF.

The chain recombines TRBV27 with TRBJ2-1; D is unresolved. V gave up 2 bases and J gave up 8 bases, with 16 bases separating them. Germline CDR1 MNHEY, CDR2 SMNVEV (reference sequence). CDR3 length equals 15 residues. In DNA form, the CDR3 reads TGTGCCAGCAGTTTAATTCTGGGAAAGGGCGATGAGCAGTTCTTC. Amino acids: CASSLILGKGDEQFF.

The chain employs TRBV18 and TRBJ1-2, with 7 bases that match TRBD1. This CDR3 has 16 amino acids. Germline trimming cut 5 bases from V and 0 bases from J; bases unmatched to any gene: 9. CDR1 is KGHSH and CDR2 is LQKENI in the germline V gene. CDR3 residues: CASSALSGQPNYGYTF. DNA of the CDR3: TGTGCCAGCTCAGCACTTTCGGGACAGCCTAACTATGGCTACACCTTC.

The chain is built from TRBV7-9 and TRBJ1-4; no firm D call. V lost 3 bases and J lost 7, with 12 bases in between. Germline CDR1 reads SEHNR; CDR2 reads FQNEAQ (reference sequence). This CDR3 region has 14 residues. CDR3 coding DNA: TGTGCCAGCAGCTTTGGCACCTCAGGTGAAAAACTGTTTTTT. This translates into CASSFGTSGEKLFF.

V gene TRBV15 combines with J gene TRBJ1-4; D call uncertain. Trimming stripped 0 bases from V and 8 bases from J, with 10 bases between. This CDR3 spans 14 amino acids. Germline V lookup: CDR1 LNHNV, CDR2 YYDKDF (reference sequence). The DNA for the CDR3 is TGTGCCACCAGCAGAGACCTATCGGACGAAAAACTGTTTTTT. Amino acid sequence: CATSRDLSDEKLFF.

The DNA of the CDR3 is TGTGCCAGCAGCCGACAGGGTAGCTATGGCTACACCTTC. It yields the protein CASSRQGSYGYTF. V is TRBV12-3 or TRBV12-4 and J is TRBJ1-2, with 7 bases matching TRBD1. CDR3 length: 13 residues. Trimming at V came to 6 bases and at J to 4 bases, leaving 5 bases not matched to a gene.

The chain couples TRBV30 to TRBJ1-1, with D possibly TRBD1 on 6 matching bases. Germline CDR1 reads GTSNPN; CDR2 reads SVGIG (reference sequence). This CDR3 has 13 residues. The V and J ends lost 5 bases and 2 bases respectively, with 12 bases between them. The DNA for the CDR3 is TGTGCCTGGGGGGGGGCGCTTAACACTGAAGCTTTCTTT. Translated, it gives CAWGGALNTEAFF.

There are many counts of this clone. The chain couples TRBV11-2 to TRBJ1-2; possible D gene TRBD1, 5 bases. Germline V CDR1 and CDR2: SGHAT, FQNNGV. V lost 4 bases to trimming and J lost 1 base, with 19 bases between them. CDR3 length: 17 residues. CDR3 amino acids: CASSYQHRQRSNYGYTF. In DNA, the CDR3 is TGTGCCAGCAGCTACCAACACCGACAGCGAAGTAACTATGGCTACACCTTC.

The gene calls are TRBV5-1 and TRBJ2-7; 7 positions agree with TRBD2. The CDR3 runs to 15 residues. With 4 bases clipped from V and 7 bases from J, the junction kept 14 bases outside the gene matches. The germline gives CDR1 SGHRS, CDR2 YFSETQ. Here the CDR3 reads CASSPGGGRLGEQYF. The CDR3, as DNA: TGCGCCAGCAGCCCTGGGGGAGGGAGGCTCGGGGAGCAGTACTTC.

This rearrangement joins TRBV27 to TRBJ1-5; 7 bases line up with TRBD1. V dropped 2 bases and J dropped 2; count of bases not matched to a gene: 0. Germline-derived CDR1 and CDR2 are MNHEY and SMNVEV (reference sequence). CDR3 size: 14 residues. Here the CDR3 DNA reads TGTGCCAGCAGTTTACAGGGGGGCAATCAGCCCCAGCATTTT. Amino acid sequence: CASSLQGGNQPQHF.

The CDR3: CASSLDNDYEQYF. For the CDR3, the DNA is TGTGCCAGCAGCTTGGACAATGATTACGAGCAGTACTTC. The gene calls are TRBV5-6 and TRBJ2-7; D gene unclear. Germline-derived CDR1 and CDR2 are SGHDT and YYEEEE. Trimming stripped 0 bases from V and 4 bases from J, with 8 bases between. CDR3 length: 13 residues.

V is TRBV3-1 (or the pseudogene TRBV3-2) and J is TRBJ2-5; TRBD1 matches at 7 bases. V gave up 6 bases and J gave up 4 bases; unmatched junction bases: 17. The CDR3 spans 17 residues. From germline, CDR1 is LGHDT and CDR2 YNNKEL (reference sequence). The CDR3 coding sequence is TGTGCCAGCAGACAGACGGCCGGCCAGGGGGATCGAGAGACCCAGTACTTC. Amino acids: CASRQTAGQGDRETQYF.

The chain couples TRBV19 to TRBJ2-3; D gene ambiguous. The CDR3 totals 14 residues. V lost 1 base and J lost 4, with 9 bases in between. Germline assignment: CDR1 LNHDA and CDR2 SQIVND (reference sequence). The DNA for the CDR3 is TGTGCCAGTAGTATAGTGACCTCGGCAGATACGCAGTATTTT. Protein sequence: CASSIVTSADTQYF. The whole variable domain, filled in from reference TRBV19 and TRBJ2-3, reads DGGITQSPKYLFRKEGQNVTLSCEQNLNHDAMYWYRQDPGQGLRLIYYSQIVNDFQKGDIAEGYSVSREKKESFPLTVTSAQKNPTAFYLCASSIVTSADTQYFGPGTRLTVL.

The rearrangement uses TRBV7-8 and TRBJ2-6; TRBD2 agrees at 13 bases. The CDR3 totals 18 residues. Trimming removed 2 bases from V and 3 bases from J; junction bases left unmatched: 4. Germline V gene sequence: CDR1 SGHVS, CDR2 FQNEAQ. Here the CDR3 reads CASSLSTSGRVGANVLTF. CDR3 sequence (DNA): TGTGCCAGCAGCTTATCCACTAGCGGGAGGGTTGGGGCCAACGTCCTGACTTTC.

The chain recombines TRBV7-2 with TRBJ2-5; D gene ambiguous. The V gene lost 5 bases and the J gene lost 4 bases, with 5 bases spanning the gap. The germline V gene encodes CDR1 SGHTA and CDR2 FQGNSA. The CDR3 extends over 11 amino acids. The CDR3 bases are TGTGCCAGCAGCCCACGAGAGACCCAGTACTTC. Its translation is CASSPRETQYF.

The J gene is TRBJ2-1, the V gene TRBV7-6; 9 bases map to TRBD2. V gave up 2 bases and J gave up 4 bases; unmatched junction bases: 3. Germline CDR1 is SGHVS and CDR2 is FNYEAQ. The CDR3 runs to 15 residues. The CDR3 coding sequence is TGTGCCAGCAGCTTAAGACTAGCGGCTTACAATGAGCAGTTCTTC. Translated, it gives CASSLRLAAYNEQFF.

The genes are TRBV5-1 and TRBJ2-2; 13 bases map to TRBD2. The CDR3 is made up of 16 amino acids. The J segment lost 4 bases and the V segment lost 0 bases, leaving 0 bases of the junction unmatched. CDR1 is SGHRS and CDR2 is YFSETQ in the germline V gene. In DNA, the CDR3 is TGCGCCAGCAGCTTGGGACTAGCGGGAGGCACCGGGGAGCTGTTTTTT. It encodes CASSLGLAGGTGELFF.

This clone was found a few times. The chain carries TRBV9 and TRBJ2-6; no firm D call. From germline, CDR1 is SGDLS and CDR2 YYNGEE. The CDR3 consists of 14 residues. V lost 1 base, J lost 3 bases, and 5 bases lay in between. CDR3 nucleotide sequence: TGTGCCAGCAGCGTAAGTCATGGGGCCAACGTCCTGACTTTC. It encodes CASSVSHGANVLTF.

There are a few counts of this clone. The chain joins TRBV15 to TRBJ1-3, with unresolved D. Looked up from germline, CDR1 is LNHNV and CDR2 is YYDKDF (reference sequence). This CDR3 region has 15 residues. Trimming shortened V by 0 bases and J by 2 bases, and 8 bases separated the two germline ends. The CDR3 coding sequence is TGTGCCACCAGCAGAGATCGGACTACTGGAAACACCATATATTTT. This translates into CATSRDRTTGNTIYF.